This TCR beta chain was obtained from a study of T cell repertoires in cytomegalovirus infection. General study points: The study found HLA-C-restricted CMV-specific TCR beta clonotypes dominating the ex vivo response.

TCRdb redid the calling of the reads with MiXCR, one entry per CDR3 protein. Of 250,000 to 300,000 distinct CDR3 sequences in the sample, roughly 15% are singletons; the top ten hold around 8.1%. This clonotype was seen ten or more times. Its antigen remains unidentified. This receptor was taken from a human donor in good health (CMV status not recorded). Some clones in this sample may be carry-over from other donors' samples. The sample consisted of PBMCs.

As DNA, the CDR3 is TGTGCCAGCAGCACCCCGGACAGGGGATTTATCCTCTACGAGCAGTACTTC. Translating it yields CASSTPDRGFILYEQYF. The rearrangement joins TRBV7-8 to TRBJ2-7; 9 nucleotides line up with TRBD1. V was clipped by 5 bases and J by 3 bases; unmatched bases: 14. CDR3 length: 17 residues. Germline V gene data show CDR1 as SGHVS and CDR2 as FQNEAQ.